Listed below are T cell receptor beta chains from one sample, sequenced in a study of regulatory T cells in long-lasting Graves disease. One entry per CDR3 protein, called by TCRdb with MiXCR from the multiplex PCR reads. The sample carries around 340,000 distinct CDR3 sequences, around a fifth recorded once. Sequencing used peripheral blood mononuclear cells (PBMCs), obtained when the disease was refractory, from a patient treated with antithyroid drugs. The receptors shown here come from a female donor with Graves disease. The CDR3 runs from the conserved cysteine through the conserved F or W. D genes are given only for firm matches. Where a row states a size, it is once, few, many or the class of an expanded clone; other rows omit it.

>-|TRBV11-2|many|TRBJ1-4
CASSLDRWTTEKLFF
TGTGCCAGCAGCTTAGATCGGTGGACAACTGAAAAACTGTTTTTT
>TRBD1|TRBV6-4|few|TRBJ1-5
CASSGQGPPHQPQHF
TGTGCCAGCAGTGGACAGGGTCCGCCCCATCAGCCCCAGCATTTT
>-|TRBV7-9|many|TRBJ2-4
CASSKIYRGAKNIQYF
TGTGCCAGCAGCAAGATTTATAGGGGAGCCAAAAACATTCAGTACTTC
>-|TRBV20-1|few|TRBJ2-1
CSAGDKVVDEQFF
TGCAGTGCTGGGGACAAGGTGGTCGATGAGCAGTTCTTC
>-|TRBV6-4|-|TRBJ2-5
CVSSGQQQETQYF
TGTGTCAGCAGTGGACAGCAACAAGAGACCCAGTACTTC
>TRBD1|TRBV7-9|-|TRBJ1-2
CASPSQGVAIGYTF
TGTGCCAGCCCCAGCCAGGGGGTCGCGATAGGCTACACCTTC
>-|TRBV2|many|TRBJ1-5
CASSREGGPQPQHF
TGTGCCAGCAGTAGGGAAGGGGGGCCTCAGCCCCAGCATTTT
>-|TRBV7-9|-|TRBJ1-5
CASSLQGVGQPQHF
TGTGCCAGCAGCTTACAGGGTGTGGGTCAGCCCCAGCATTTT
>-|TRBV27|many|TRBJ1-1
CASSLGGSNMPRGAFF
TGTGCCAGCAGTTTAGGTGGCTCTAATATGCCCCGGGGAGCTTTCTTT
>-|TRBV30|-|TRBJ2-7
CTWGKNRETSLGQYF
TGTACCTGGGGGAAAAACAGGGAGACCTCCCTGGGGCAGTACTTC
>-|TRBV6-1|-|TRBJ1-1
CASSPPDRPNTEAFF
TGTGCCAGCAGTCCTCCAGACAGGCCGAACACTGAAGCTTTCTTT